This T cell receptor (beta chain) stems from a study of shared clonotypes between healthy human individuals. Germline loops: CDR1 SEHNR, CDR2 FQNEAQ (reference sequence). V was pared by 1 base and J by 8 bases, with 11 bases between. The CDR3 is made up of 13 amino acids. Profiled with immunoSEQ multiplex PCR; TCRdb holds only in-frame clones, not every one. The sample includes fewer than 850,000 clones, about 97% of them seen just once. General study findings and limits: The four-donor shared clonotypes exceeded non-shared clonotypes in generation probability, with non-shared ones scoring lower.

As concerns this clone: Its matching antigen is unknown.

Terminally differentiated effector memory CD45RA+ cells were excluded from the naive CD8 cells, which were CD45RO-negative and positively selected for CCR7. The rearrangement joins TRBV7-9 to TRBJ1-1; possibly TRBD1 for D (5 bases). Sample: naive CD8+ T cells sorted from blood. The sequence came from a man between 25 and 39 years old in good health. The CDR3: CASSLGGEGEAFF. The CDR3 nucleotides read TGTGCCAGCAGCTTAGGGGGGGAAGGAGAAGCTTTCTTT.